Described below is a single T cell receptor (beta chain) sequence and its context. Its antigen remains unidentified. The data originate from a study of OX40 agonist ivuxolimab in advanced cancers. Study as a whole: Patient treatment consisted of intravenous ivuxolimab administration every 2 weeks at 0.01 to 10 mg/kg. Anti-PD-1, anti-PD-L1 or anti-CTLA-4 therapy given earlier was allowed, and 40% had some.

This CDR3 contains 15 residues. Germline-derived CDR1 and CDR2 are SGDLS and YYNGEE. The ends lost 0 bases at V and 6 bases at J; junction bases unmatched: 3. Libraries were prepared by immunoSEQ multiplex PCR; TCRdb keeps only in-frame clonotypes and omits some of them. Of some 69,000 clones in the sample, around 90% were seen once. Study-wide results and limits: On average, CD8+ T cells had more expanded clones than CD4+. Clonal expansion in partial responders at 0.1-3.0 mg/kg ranked among the lowest.

The sample was CD4+ or CD8+ T cells sorted from blood, taken in a trial of the OX40 agonist ivuxolimab. The rearrangement joins TRBV9 to TRBJ2-7; TRBD2 aligns across 13 bases. The sequence was obtained from an adult with an advanced solid tumor such as melanoma, head and neck, liver or kidney cancer. The CDR3, as DNA: TGTGCCAGCAGCGTAGGACTAGCGGGAGGCGGCGAGCAGTACTTC. Encoded protein: CASSVGLAGGGEQYF.